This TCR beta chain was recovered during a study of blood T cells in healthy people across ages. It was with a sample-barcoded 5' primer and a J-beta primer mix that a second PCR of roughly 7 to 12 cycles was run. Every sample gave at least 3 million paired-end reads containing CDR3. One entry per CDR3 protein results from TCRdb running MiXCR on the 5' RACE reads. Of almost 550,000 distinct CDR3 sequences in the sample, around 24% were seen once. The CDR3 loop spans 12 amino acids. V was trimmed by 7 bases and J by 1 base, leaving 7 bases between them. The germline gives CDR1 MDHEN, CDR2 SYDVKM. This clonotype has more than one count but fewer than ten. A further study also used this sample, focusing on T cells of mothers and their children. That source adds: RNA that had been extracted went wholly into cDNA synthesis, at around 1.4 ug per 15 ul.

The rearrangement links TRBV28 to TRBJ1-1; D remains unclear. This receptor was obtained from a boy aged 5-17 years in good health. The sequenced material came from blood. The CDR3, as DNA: TGTGCCAGCAATGGAAAGAACACTGAAGCTTTCTTT. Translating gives CASNGKNTEAFF.